A single sample is the source of the 25 T cell receptor beta chains below, sequenced in a study of blood T cells in healthy people across ages. A second PCR of roughly 7 to 11 cycles used a sample-barcoded 5' primer and a J-beta primer mix. TCRdb analysed the 5' RACE reads with MiXCR anew, one entry per CDR3 protein. The sample lists about 1.6 million distinct CDR3 sequences, about 32% occurring once. The specimen was blood. These receptors were obtained from a woman younger than 45 in good health.

The chain is built from TRBV7-9 and TRBJ1-2; perhaps TRBD1 as D (6 bases). Germline CDR1 and CDR2: SEHNR and FQNEAQ (reference sequence). V dropped 5 bases and J dropped 4 bases, with 17 bases sitting between them. The CDR3 consists of 15 residues. In DNA, the CDR3 is TGTGCCAGCAGCCGGGATTCAGGGGTAGGCTATGGCTACACCTTC. Encoded protein: CASSRDSGVGYGYTF.

This chain links TRBV29-1 with TRBJ1-1, with TRBD1 identical over 7 bases. The CDR3 covers 14 residues. The V gene end was trimmed by 4 bases and the J gene end by 4 bases; junction bases not matched to a gene: 9. Germline loops: CDR1 SQVTM, CDR2 ANQGSEA. The CDR3 sequence is CSVVRQGFGTEAFF. For the CDR3, the DNA is TGCAGCGTTGTGCGACAGGGTTTTGGCACTGAAGCTTTCTTT.

This rearrangement joins TRBV7-8 to TRBJ1-6; 10 bases are shared with TRBD1. J was trimmed by 10 bases and V by 8 bases; bases with no gene match: 5. The germline V gene encodes CDR1 SGHVS and CDR2 FQNEAQ. The CDR3 runs 13 residues. The CDR3 protein is CASRGQGDSPLHF. CDR3 DNA sequence: TGTGCCAGCCGCGGACAGGGGGACTCACCCCTCCACTTT.

This clonotype was seen a handful of times. V usage is TRBV18 and J usage is TRBJ2-1; TRBD2 is a possible D gene (5 bases). The germline V gene encodes CDR1 KGHSH and CDR2 LQKENI. V was cut by 0 bases and J by 13 bases, with 7 bases left in between. The length of the CDR3 is 11 residues. The CDR3 is CASSPPGVQFF. The CDR3 coding sequence is TGTGCCAGCTCACCACCGGGAGTCCAGTTCTTC. Full variable domain (remainder filled in from reference TRBV18 and TRBJ2-1): NAGVMQNPRHLVRRRGQEARLRCSPMKGHSHVYWYRQLPEEGLKFMVYLQKENIIDESGMPKERFSAEFPKEGPSILRIQQVVRGDSAAYFCASSPPGVQFFGPGTRLTVL.

The chain has TRBV5-1 and TRBJ2-3; 11 bases agree with TRBD2. The V gene end was trimmed by 4 bases and the J gene end by 4 bases; junction bases not matched to a gene: 5. The germline V gene has CDR1 SGHRS and CDR2 YFSETQ. CDR3 length equals 15 residues. The DNA of the CDR3 is TGCGCCAGCAGCACTATAGCGGGGGGGGCAGATACGCAGTATTTT. Translating it yields CASSTIAGGADTQYF.

This clonotype was counted a few times. This chain links TRBV10-3 with TRBJ2-5, with 9 positions matching TRBD2. The CDR3 contains 18 residues. CDR1 and CDR2 from the germline V gene are ENHRY and SYGVKD. V lost 6 bases and J lost 3; bases outside the gene matches: 17. In DNA, the CDR3 is TGTGCCATCAGCGATATAGGAGCTCAGCGGACTAGCGAAGAGACCCAGTACTTC. The encoded protein is CAISDIGAQRTSEETQYF.

This chain links TRBV4-1 with TRBJ1-5; no clear D gene. Trimming shortened V by 4 bases and J by 6 bases, and 13 bases separated the two germline ends. Germline V gene sequence: CDR1 MGHRA, CDR2 YSYEKL. The CDR3 extends over 14 amino acids. Here the CDR3 DNA reads TGCGCCAGCAGCCCGGGAGTTGGTCCTCAGCCCCAGCATTTT. Translation gives CASSPGVGPQPQHF.

The sample holds a few counts of this clonotype. The chain couples TRBV6-2 or TRBV6-3 to TRBJ1-5; 8 nucleotides match TRBD1. Unmatched junction bases numbered 13, after V lost 6 bases and J lost 6 bases. The germline V gene has CDR1 MNHEY and CDR2 SVGEGT. The CDR3 runs 16 residues. The DNA for the CDR3 is TGTGCCAGCAGCCAGATCGACAGGGGTTTCAGTCAGCCCCAGCATTTT. The encoded protein is CASSQIDRGFSQPQHF.

The chain has TRBV4-1 and TRBJ1-5, with a weak D call TRBD1 (5 bases). V was pared by 4 bases and J by 1 base, with 14 bases between. Germline lookup yields CDR1 MGHRA and CDR2 YSYEKL. This CDR3 has 16 residues. CDR3 loop: CASSRVPSGSNQPQHF. CDR3 nucleotides: TGCGCCAGCAGCCGAGTACCTTCAGGGAGCAATCAGCCCCAGCATTTT.

The gene calls are TRBV15 and TRBJ2-7; possibly TRBD1 or TRBD2 for D (5 bases each). The better agreement between TRBJ2-5 and the DNA end casts doubt on the J call. The CDR3 is 17 amino acids. Germline lookup yields CDR1 LNHNV and CDR2 YYDKDF (reference sequence). CDR3 sequence: CATSRDRILLEGETQYF. CDR3 nucleotides: TGTGCCACCAGCAGAGATCGAATTCTTTTAGAGGGGGAGACCCAGTACTTC.

The chain is built from TRBV7-3 and TRBJ2-1; TRBD2 aligns across 13 bases. V lost 5 bases and J lost 8; bases outside the gene matches: 6. Germline V gene data show CDR1 as SGHTA and CDR2 as FQGTGA. The CDR3 loop spans 15 amino acids. The CDR3 DNA reads TGTGCCAGCAGCAGGGGACTAGCGGGGATTGATGAGCAGTTCTTC. It is translated as CASSRGLAGIDEQFF.

This clonotype was counted between two and nine times. This chain links TRBV7-9 with TRBJ2-3; 14 bases map to TRBD2. CDR1 SEHNR and CDR2 FQNEAQ come from the germline V gene (reference sequence). This CDR3 comprises 15 residues. V gave up 7 bases and J gave up 4 bases; unmatched junction bases: 4. CDR3 in amino acids: CASTRLAGGSDTQYF. The DNA of the CDR3 is TGTGCCAGCACCCGACTAGCGGGAGGGTCAGATACGCAGTATTTT.

Only a few counts were recorded for this clonotype. The chain employs TRBV27 and TRBJ2-1, with D unresolved. V lost 5 bases and J lost 7, with 9 bases in between. The CDR3 is made up of 12 amino acids. CDR1 MNHEY and CDR2 SMNVEV come from the germline V gene (reference sequence). CDR3 residues: CASSGLENEQFF. Here the CDR3 DNA reads TGTGCCAGCAGTGGATTGGAGAATGAGCAGTTCTTC.

The V gene is TRBV7-3, the J gene TRBJ2-5; the D call may be TRBD1 or TRBD2 (6 bases each). Trimming cost V 5 bases and J 5 bases, with 21 bases left between them. This CDR3 region has 16 residues. Germline CDR1 is SGHTA and CDR2 is FQGTGA. Written as DNA, the CDR3 is TGTGCCAGCAGCCCGAGTCGCTTGGGGGGCGGTGAGACCCAGTACTTC. This gives the protein CASSPSRLGGGETQYF.

The chain uses TRBV28 and TRBJ1-2, with D unclear. Germline V gives CDR1 MDHEN, CDR2 SYDVKM. Trimming took 5 bases from V and 2 from J, leaving 15 bases between them. This CDR3 region has 15 residues. The CDR3 region is CASSSPTVYNYGYTF. The DNA for the CDR3 is TGTGCCAGCAGTAGCCCAACAGTGTACAACTATGGCTACACCTTC.

The V gene is TRBV4-1, the J gene TRBJ2-7, with D uncertain. The V gene's germline CDR1 is MGHRA and CDR2 YSYEKL. This CDR3 comprises 14 residues. With 0 bases removed from V and 2 bases from J, the gap between germline ends came to 8 bases. The CDR3 region is CASSQDVRTYEQYF. The CDR3 bases are TGCGCCAGCAGCCAAGATGTCAGAACCTACGAGCAGTACTTC.

The rearrangement joins TRBV6-1 to TRBJ1-4; 11 nucleotides align to TRBD1. This CDR3 has 16 amino acids. The junction had 5 bases not matched to a gene; V was cut back by 4 bases and J by 4 bases. CDR1 and CDR2 from the germline V gene are MNHNS and SASEGT. The CDR3 region is CASSAGTGGSNEKLFF. The CDR3 coding sequence is TGTGCCAGCAGTGCCGGGACAGGGGGGAGTAATGAAAAACTGTTTTTT.

This clonotype was counted a single time. This rearrangement joins TRBV3-1 to TRBJ1-5; D not resolved. V was cut by 0 bases and J by 3 bases, with 12 bases left in between. The CDR3 totals 16 residues. Germline values: CDR1 LGHDT, CDR2 YNNKEL (reference sequence). CDR3 in DNA: TGTGCCAGCAGCCAAGATTTTGGGCAGGACAATCAGCCCCAGCATTTT. This gives the protein CASSQDFGQDNQPQHF.

The sample holds a few counts of this clonotype. This sequence joins TRBV20-1 and TRBJ2-1, with 8 bases lining up with TRBD2. The CDR3 runs to 15 residues. Trimming took 1 base from V and 4 from J; bases not matched to a gene: 6. Germline CDR1 DFQATT, CDR2 SNEGSKA (reference sequence). CDR3 coding DNA: TGCAGTGCTAGAGTTCCGGGGGGGATTTACAATGAGCAGTTCTTC. As protein: CSARVPGGIYNEQFF.

For the CDR3, the DNA is TGTGCCAGCAGCGAAACGGGACAGGGGGCAGATACGCAGTATTTT. Translating it yields CASSETGQGADTQYF. This chain links TRBV9 with TRBJ2-3; TRBD1 matches at 11 bases. The junction had 4 bases not matched to a gene; V was cut back by 3 bases and J by 4 bases. CDR1 and CDR2 from the germline V gene are SGDLS and YYNGEE. This CDR3 contains 15 residues.

V usage is TRBV20-1 and J usage is TRBJ2-1; D is ambiguous. This CDR3 comprises 15 residues. The V end was cut by 0 bases, the J end by 1 base, with 10 bases between. Germline V gene sequence: CDR1 DFQATT, CDR2 SNEGSKA (reference sequence). CDR3 DNA sequence: TGCAGTGCTAGAGACTTGGCCTTTTCCTACAATGAGCAGTTCTTC. This translates into CSARDLAFSYNEQFF.

This clonotype was picked up a small number of times. The genes are TRBV2 and TRBJ2-1, with 8 positions matching TRBD2. This CDR3 region has 14 residues. Unmatched junction bases numbered 11, after V lost 8 bases and J lost 8 bases. Germline CDR1 and CDR2: SNHLY and FYNNEI. CDR3 sequence reads: CASQLQGGGYEQFF. CDR3 bases: TGTGCCAGCCAACTACAGGGCGGGGGGTATGAGCAGTTCTTC. The entire variable domain, with the rest obtained from reference TRBV2 and TRBJ2-1, is as follows: EPEVTQTPSHQVTQMGQEVILRCVPISNHLYFYWYRQILGQKVEFLVSFYNNEISEKSEIFDDQFSVERPDGSNFTLKIRSTKLEDSAMYFCASQLQGGGYEQFFGPGTRLTVL.

This clonotype turned up a few times. V and J are TRBV20-1 and TRBJ2-7; D remains unclear. Germline V lookup: CDR1 DFQATT, CDR2 SNEGSKA (reference sequence). The CDR3 is 14 residues long. V was clipped by 1 base and J by 3 bases, with 13 bases between them. This CDR3 reads CSARVSHRGYEQYF. In DNA, the CDR3 is TGCAGTGCTAGAGTTTCGCACAGAGGCTACGAGCAGTACTTC.

The CDR3 loop reads CSVGKRGDSDTQYF. The DNA of the CDR3 is TGCAGTGTAGGAAAGCGGGGGGACTCAGATACGCAGTATTTT. The J gene is TRBJ2-3, the V gene TRBV20-1, with 9 nucleotides matching TRBD2. The CDR3 spans 14 residues. The ends lost 7 bases at V and 4 bases at J; junction bases unmatched: 9. Germline CDR1 is DFQATT and CDR2 is SNEGSKA (reference sequence).

With respect to this clonotype: At one end the junction does not follow the germline gene, possibly because of a read error. This sequence joins TRBV5-1 and TRBJ2-7, with 11 bases aligning to TRBD1. CDR3 length equals 20 residues. CDR1 is SGHRS and CDR2 is YFSETQ in the germline V gene. The DNA of the CDR3 is TGTGCCAGCAGCTTGATTCTTTGGGACAGGGGGACGTATAGCTCCTACGAGCAGTACTTC. It is translated as CASSLILWDRGTYSSYEQYF.